The 15 T cell receptor beta chains reported below all come from one sample, sequenced in a study of CD8 T cells in ankylosing spondylitis. Study-level findings and limits: A TCR beta motif of roughly 8 highly homologous variants appeared characteristic of ankylosing spondylitis blood.

No antigens are known for them. TCRdb ran MiXCR on the 5' RACE reads and lists one entry per CDR3 protein. Of around 440,000 distinct CDR3 sequences detected, approximately 17% appear once; the ten largest clones hold approximately 1%. Sequencing was carried out using blood, either unsorted or a sorted T cell fraction (not recorded which). The receptor source for this set is a male donor with ankylosing spondylitis.

This clonotype showed up just a few times. The chain uses TRBV6-1 and TRBJ2-3; D call uncertain. The CDR3 sequence is 16 residues long. CDR1 and CDR2 (germline): MNHNS, SASEGT. Trimming left V 2 bases short and J 2 bases short, with 14 bases between. The CDR3 nucleotides are TGTGCCAGCAGTGAAAGTTCCGGAAGACCCACAGATACGCAGTATTTT. It yields the protein CASSESSGRPTDTQYF.

This clonotype was picked up many times. V usage is TRBV12-3 or TRBV12-4 and J usage is TRBJ2-1; 10 bases are shared with TRBD1. The ends lost 4 bases at V and 10 bases at J; junction bases unmatched: 7. The CDR3 consists of 14 residues. CDR3 sequence reads: CASSSRDRGLEQFF. In DNA form, the CDR3 reads TGTGCCAGCAGTTCAAGGGACAGGGGTTTGGAGCAGTTCTTC.

This chain joins TRBV3-1 and TRBJ1-2, with 8 nucleotides matching TRBD1. Germline V gene lookup returns CDR1 LGHDT and CDR2 YNNKEL (reference sequence). After removal of 3 bases from V and 0 bases from J, the junction contained 6 bases not matched to a gene. This CDR3 spans 16 amino acids. CDR3 nucleotides: TGTGCCAGCAGCCATTCCGACAGGGGAACTAACTATGGCTACACCTTC. Translation gives CASSHSDRGTNYGYTF.

The table lists this clonotype with a count of one. CDR3 sequence: CASTRRANTEAFF. CDR3 nucleotide sequence: TGTGCCAGCACCCGAAGGGCGAACACTGAAGCTTTCTTT. The V call is TRBV5-6, the J call TRBJ1-1; D gene ambiguous. Germline V gene sequence: CDR1 SGHDT, CDR2 YYEEEE. This CDR3 region has 13 residues. V was cut by 6 bases and J by 1 base, with 10 bases left in between.

The chain combines TRBV14 with TRBJ2-3; TRBD2 aligns across 11 bases. Germline CDR1 SGHDN, CDR2 FVKESK. Losses at the gene ends were 6 bases for V and 0 bases for J; bases not matched to a gene: 5. There are 16 residues in the CDR3. The CDR3 bases are TGTGCCAGCAGTACGGGACTAGCGGAGAGCACAGATACGCAGTATTTT. It encodes CASSTGLAESTDTQYF.

This clonotype was observed a few times. The chain is built from TRBV3-1 and TRBJ2-7; D perhaps matches TRBD1 (6 bases). This CDR3 has 14 residues. V lost 5 bases to trimming and J lost 8 bases, with 19 bases between them. Germline values: CDR1 LGHDT, CDR2 YNNKEL (reference sequence). This chain's CDR3 is CASSIGGTLRKQYF. The CDR3 bases are TGTGCCAGCAGCATTGGGGGCACTCTACGGAAGCAGTACTTC.

This clonotype was counted only a few times. The V and J genes are TRBV4-3 and TRBJ2-4, with D hard to call. The CDR3 contains 16 residues. V gave up 0 bases and J gave up 0 bases, with 9 bases separating them. Germline V CDR1 and CDR2: LGHNA, YSLEER. This CDR3 is CASSQEASLAKNIQYF. The CDR3 bases are TGCGCCAGCAGCCAAGAGGCCAGTCTAGCCAAAAACATTCAGTACTTC.

In this sample, this clonotype turned up a few times. This sequence joins TRBV6-2 or TRBV6-3 and TRBJ2-2; 11 positions agree with TRBD1. Germline values: CDR1 MNHEY, CDR2 SVGEGT. J gave up 2 bases and V 5 bases, and 19 bases lay outside the gene matches. The CDR3 length is 21 residues. The CDR3 DNA follows: TGTGCCAGCAGTCCTAGAGGACAGGGGGCATTACGCCAATTCAACACCGGGGAGCTGTTTTTT. It encodes CASSPRGQGALRQFNTGELFF.

The V and J genes are TRBV9 and TRBJ2-1; 13 bases are shared with TRBD2. The CDR3 length is 16 residues. Germline V gives CDR1 SGDLS, CDR2 YYNGEE. Trimming at V came to 4 bases and at J to 3 bases, leaving 4 bases not matched to a gene. The CDR3 here is CASSWTSGSIYNEQFF. The CDR3 bases are TGTGCCAGCAGCTGGACTAGCGGGAGTATCTACAATGAGCAGTTCTTC.

V and J are TRBV5-1 and TRBJ2-1, with 8 nucleotides matching TRBD2. CDR1 SGHRS and CDR2 YFSETQ come from the germline V gene. J lost 0 bases, V lost 0 bases, and 5 bases had no gene match. This CDR3 comprises 17 residues. CDR3 in amino acids: CASSLVVAGSSYNEQFF. In DNA form, the CDR3 reads TGCGCCAGCAGCTTGGTAGTAGCGGGATCCTCCTACAATGAGCAGTTCTTC. The whole variable domain, remainder taken from reference TRBV5-1 and TRBJ2-1, is KAGVTQTPRYLIKTRGQQVTLSCSPISGHRSVSWYQQTPGQGLQFLFEYFSETQRNKGNFPGRFSGRQFSNSRSEMNVSTLELGDSALYLCASSLVVAGSSYNEQFFGPGTRLTVL.

This chain uses TRBV30 with TRBJ2-1; D could derive from TRBD1 or TRBD2 (6 bases each). This CDR3 comprises 15 residues. The germline CDR1 and CDR2 sequences are GTSNPN and SVGIG (reference sequence). V lost 2 bases, J lost 8 bases, and 19 bases lay in between. CDR3 coding DNA: TGTGCCTGGAGTAGGGGGGACCCGGGGTTCGATGAGCAGTTCTTC. It yields the protein CAWSRGDPGFDEQFF.

This chain joins TRBV6-5 and TRBJ2-1; D possibly corresponds to TRBD1 (5 bases). With 6 bases removed from V and 3 bases from J, the gap between germline ends came to 15 bases. Germline assignment: CDR1 MNHEY and CDR2 SVGAGI. This CDR3 region has 15 residues. The CDR3 loop is CASRYQGQNYNEQFF. CDR3 in DNA: TGTGCCAGCAGATACCAGGGCCAGAACTACAATGAGCAGTTCTTC.

This clonotype was seen many times. The chain joins TRBV28 to TRBJ1-2; a weak D match, TRBD1 (6 bases). Trimming took off 2 bases at V and 3 bases at J, with 10 bases between the two ends. The CDR3 runs 14 residues. The germline V gene encodes CDR1 MDHEN and CDR2 SYDVKM. This CDR3 reads CASSLEQGDYGYTF. The CDR3 region has the DNA TGTGCCAGCAGTTTAGAACAGGGAGACTATGGCTACACCTTC.

The J gene is TRBJ2-5, the V gene TRBV18; D gene ambiguous. The CDR3 runs 13 residues. Germline lookup yields CDR1 KGHSH and CDR2 LQKENI. The V end lost 4 bases, the J end lost 5 bases, and 11 bases lay between the germline ends. The CDR3 protein is CASSQGLGETQYF. The CDR3 bases are TGTGCCAGCTCACAGGGTTTAGGGGAGACCCAGTACTTC.

The V gene is TRBV4-2, the J gene TRBJ2-5; perhaps D is TRBD1 or TRBD2 (6 bases each). V lost 0 bases and J lost 4, with 18 bases in between. CDR1 and CDR2 from the germline V gene are LGHNA and YNFKEQ. The CDR3 is made up of 17 amino acids. The CDR3 region is CASSQDRHEQGGETQYF. The CDR3 DNA is TGTGCCAGCAGCCAAGATCGGCACGAACAGGGAGGAGAGACCCAGTACTTC.